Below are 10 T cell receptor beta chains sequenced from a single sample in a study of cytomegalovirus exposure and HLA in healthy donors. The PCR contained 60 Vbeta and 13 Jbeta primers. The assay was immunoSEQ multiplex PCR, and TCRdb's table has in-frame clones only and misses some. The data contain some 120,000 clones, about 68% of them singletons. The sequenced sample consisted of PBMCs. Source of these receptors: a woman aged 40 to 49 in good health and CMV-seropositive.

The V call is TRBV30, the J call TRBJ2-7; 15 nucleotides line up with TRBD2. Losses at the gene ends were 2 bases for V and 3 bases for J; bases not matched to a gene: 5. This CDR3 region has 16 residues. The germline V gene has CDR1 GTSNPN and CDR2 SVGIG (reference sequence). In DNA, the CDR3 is TGTGCCTGGAGTCAGGGACTAGCGGGAGGCAACTACGAGCAGTACTTC. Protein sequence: CAWSQGLAGGNYEQYF.

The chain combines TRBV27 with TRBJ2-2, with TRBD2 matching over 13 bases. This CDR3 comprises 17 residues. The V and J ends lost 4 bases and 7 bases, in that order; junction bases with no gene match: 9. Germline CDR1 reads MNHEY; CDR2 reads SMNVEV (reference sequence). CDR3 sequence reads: CASSSHPGLAGIGELFF. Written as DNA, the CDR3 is TGTGCCAGCAGTTCCCATCCGGGACTAGCGGGAATCGGGGAGCTGTTTTTT.

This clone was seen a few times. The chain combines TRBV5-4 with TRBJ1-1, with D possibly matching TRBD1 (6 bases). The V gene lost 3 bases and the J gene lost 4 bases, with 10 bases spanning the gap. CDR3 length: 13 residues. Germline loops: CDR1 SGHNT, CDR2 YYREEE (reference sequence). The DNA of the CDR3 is TGTGCCAGCAGCTCTACACAGGGCACTGAAGCTTTCTTT. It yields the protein CASSSTQGTEAFF. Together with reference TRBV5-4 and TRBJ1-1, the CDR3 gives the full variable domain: ETGVTQSPTHLIKTRGQQVTLRCSSQSGHNTVSWYQQALGQGPQFIFQYYREEENGRGNFPPRFSGLQFPNYSSELNVNALELDDSALYLCASSSTQGTEAFFGQGTRLTVV.

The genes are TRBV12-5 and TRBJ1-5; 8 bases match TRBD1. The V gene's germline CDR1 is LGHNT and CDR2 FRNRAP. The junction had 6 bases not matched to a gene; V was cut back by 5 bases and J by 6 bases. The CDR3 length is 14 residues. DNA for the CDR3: TGTGCTAGTGGTGGGACAGGATGGGGTCAGCCCCAGCATTTT. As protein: CASGGTGWGQPQHF.

CDR3 residues: CASSLWAGGTYEQYF. The CDR3, as DNA: TGTGCCAGCAGTTTATGGGCGGGAGGGACCTACGAGCAGTACTTC. This chain connects TRBV28 to TRBJ2-7; 9 nucleotides align to TRBD2. This CDR3 has 15 residues. Trimming cost V 0 bases and J 2 bases; bases outside gene matches: 2. Per the germline V gene, CDR1 is MDHEN and CDR2 is SYDVKM.

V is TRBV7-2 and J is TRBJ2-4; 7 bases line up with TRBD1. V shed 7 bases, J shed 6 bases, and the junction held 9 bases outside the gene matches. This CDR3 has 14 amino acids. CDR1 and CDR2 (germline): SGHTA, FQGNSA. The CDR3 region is CASTLGGRGNIQYF. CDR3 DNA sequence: TGTGCCAGCACCCTAGGGGGCAGGGGAAACATTCAGTACTTC.

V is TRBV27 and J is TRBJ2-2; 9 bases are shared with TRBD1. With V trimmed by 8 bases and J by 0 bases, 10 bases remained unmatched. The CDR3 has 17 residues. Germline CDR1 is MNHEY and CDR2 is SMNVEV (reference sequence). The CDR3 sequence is CASHPGQGHANTGELFF. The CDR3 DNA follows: TGTGCCAGCCATCCGGGACAGGGACACGCGAACACCGGGGAGCTGTTTTTT.

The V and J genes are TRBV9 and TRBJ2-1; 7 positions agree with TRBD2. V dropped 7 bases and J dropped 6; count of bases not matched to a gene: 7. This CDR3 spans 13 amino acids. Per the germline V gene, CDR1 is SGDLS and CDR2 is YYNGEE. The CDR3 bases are TGTGCCAGCTCGGCGGGAGAACGCAATGAGCAGTTCTTC. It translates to CASSAGERNEQFF.

The CDR3 reads CSVGLAFDTQYF. CDR3 nucleotide sequence: TGCAGCGTTGGACTAGCATTTGATACGCAGTATTTT. V gene TRBV29-1 combines with J gene TRBJ2-3; 7 nucleotides agree with TRBD2. Germline lookup yields CDR1 SQVTM and CDR2 ANQGSEA. The CDR3 has 12 residues. The junction had 4 bases not matched to a gene; V was cut back by 4 bases and J by 6 bases.

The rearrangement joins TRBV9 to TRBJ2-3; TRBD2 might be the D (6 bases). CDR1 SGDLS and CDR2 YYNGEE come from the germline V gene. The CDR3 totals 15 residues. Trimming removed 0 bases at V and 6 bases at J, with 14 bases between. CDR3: CASSVVSGSGDTQYF. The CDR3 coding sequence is TGTGCCAGCAGCGTAGTTTCCGGGAGTGGGGATACGCAGTATTTT. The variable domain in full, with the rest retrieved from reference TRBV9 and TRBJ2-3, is DSGVTQTPKHLITATGQRVTLRCSPRSGDLSVYWYQQSLDQGLQFLIQYYNGEERAKGNILERFSAQQFPDLHSELNLSSLELGDSALYFCASSVVSGSGDTQYFGPGTRLTVL.